The rows below give T cell receptor beta chains drawn from one sample of a study of blood T cell repertoires in COVID-19. Only in-frame clones appear in the TCRdb table, and some are missing; sequencing was by immunoSEQ multiplex PCR. The data hold a few hundred thousand clones, with about 81% observed a single time. The specimen was PBMCs or T cells enriched from blood (not recorded which). All receptors come from a man aged 25 to 40 with acute COVID-19. Each CDR3 is given with its conserved first and last residue. The order of the fields is D gene, J gene, clone size, CDR3 length, V gene, CDR3 protein, CDR3 DNA. The D gene is left open where the match is weak. Part of the rows lack a size; the others show once, few, many or a class for expanded clones.

D gene: TRBD2
J gene: TRBJ2-1
clone size: -
CDR3 length: 14
V gene: TRBV7-3
CDR3 protein: CASSGLAGANEQFF
CDR3 DNA: TGTGCCAGCAGCGGACTAGCGGGAGCCAATGAGCAGTTCTTC

D gene: -
J gene: TRBJ2-3
clone size: few
CDR3 length: 14
V gene: TRBV6-5
CDR3 protein: CASHRWGREDTQYF
CDR3 DNA: TGTGCCAGCCACCGATGGGGGCGCGAAGATACGCAGTATTTT

D gene: -
J gene: TRBJ2-1
clone size: -
CDR3 length: 16
V gene: TRBV27
CDR3 protein: CASSYSDSGAYNEQFF
CDR3 DNA: TGTGCCAGCAGTTACTCGGATTCGGGAGCCTACAATGAGCAGTTCTTC

D gene: TRBD2
J gene: TRBJ2-1
clone size: -
CDR3 length: 17
V gene: TRBV11-3
CDR3 protein: CASSLDLGGSSYNEQFF
CDR3 DNA: TGTGCCAGCAGCTTAGATCTCGGCGGGAGCTCCTACAATGAGCAGTTCTTC

D gene: TRBD1
J gene: TRBJ2-5
clone size: few
CDR3 length: 14
V gene: TRBV5-1
CDR3 protein: CASSPQGAGETQYF
CDR3 DNA: TGCGCCAGCAGCCCACAGGGGGCTGGAGAGACCCAGTACTTC

D gene: -
J gene: TRBJ1-1
clone size: -
CDR3 length: 15
V gene: TRBV4-1
CDR3 protein: CASSQGTRTRPEAFF
CDR3 DNA: TGCGCCAGCAGCCAAGGAACCCGGACAAGACCTGAAGCTTTCTTT

D gene: TRBD2
J gene: TRBJ2-4
clone size: -
CDR3 length: 17
V gene: TRBV3-1/TRBV3-2
CDR3 protein: CASWKKGAGDPTNIQYF
CDR3 DNA: TGTGCCAGCTGGAAGAAGGGCGCGGGAGACCCGACGAACATTCAGTACTTC

D gene: -
J gene: TRBJ2-1
clone size: -
CDR3 length: 14
V gene: TRBV7-9
CDR3 protein: CASSSGESYNEQFF
CDR3 DNA: TGTGCCAGCAGCTCTGGGGAGTCCTACAATGAGCAGTTCTTC

D gene: -
J gene: TRBJ1-4
clone size: few
CDR3 length: 14
V gene: TRBV30
CDR3 protein: CAWSMRASGGKLFF
CDR3 DNA: TGTGCCTGGAGCATGAGAGCCTCGGGTGGGAAACTGTTTTTT

D gene: -
J gene: TRBJ1-4
clone size: -
CDR3 length: 14
V gene: TRBV29-1
CDR3 protein: CSVAGGRGDEKLFF
CDR3 DNA: TGCAGCGTTGCGGGGGGGCGAGGAGATGAAAAACTGTTTTTT

D gene: -
J gene: TRBJ2-3
clone size: -
CDR3 length: 11
V gene: TRBV29-1
CDR3 protein: CSVGSSDTQYF
CDR3 DNA: TGCAGCGTTGGGAGCTCAGATACGCAGTATTTT

D gene: -
J gene: TRBJ1-5
clone size: -
CDR3 length: 12
V gene: TRBV7-6
CDR3 protein: CASSLAGQPQHF
CDR3 DNA: TGTGCCAGCAGCTTAGCCGGGCAGCCCCAGCATTTT

D gene: TRBD1
J gene: TRBJ1-5
clone size: -
CDR3 length: 17
V gene: TRBV2
CDR3 protein: CASSPPGGTDSNQPQHF
CDR3 DNA: TGTGCCAGCAGCCCCCCGGGAGGGACAGATAGCAATCAGCCCCAGCATTTT

D gene: -
J gene: TRBJ1-2
clone size: -
CDR3 length: 13
V gene: TRBV7-6
CDR3 protein: CASSLAEGYGYTF
CDR3 DNA: TGTGCCAGCAGCTTAGCAGAGGGATATGGCTACACCTTC

D gene: TRBD2
J gene: TRBJ2-3
clone size: -
CDR3 length: 13
V gene: TRBV7-9
CDR3 protein: CASSRREADTQYF
CDR3 DNA: TGTGCCAGCAGCCGACGGGAGGCAGATACGCAGTATTTT

D gene: TRBD1
J gene: TRBJ2-3
clone size: few
CDR3 length: 17
V gene: TRBV10-1
CDR3 protein: CASSESGEGTGVDTQYF
CDR3 DNA: TGCGCCAGCAGTGAGTCGGGGGAGGGGACAGGGGTAGATACGCAGTATTTT

D gene: -
J gene: TRBJ1-3
clone size: -
CDR3 length: 13
V gene: TRBV28
CDR3 protein: CASSSQVGNTIYF
CDR3 DNA: TGTGCCAGCAGTTCACAGGTTGGAAACACCATATATTTT

D gene: TRBD1
J gene: TRBJ2-1
clone size: once
CDR3 length: 15
V gene: TRBV18
CDR3 protein: CASSLQGSSYNEQFF
CDR3 DNA: TGTGCCAGCTCGCTACAGGGGAGCTCCTACAATGAGCAGTTCTTC

D gene: -
J gene: TRBJ1-1
clone size: -
CDR3 length: 11
V gene: TRBV6-5
CDR3 protein: CASSYLTEAFF
CDR3 DNA: TGTGCCAGCAGTTACCTGACAGAAGCTTTCTTT

D gene: TRBD2
J gene: TRBJ2-3
clone size: -
CDR3 length: 16
V gene: TRBV5-6
CDR3 protein: CASSLKGLGLTDTQYF
CDR3 DNA: TGTGCCAGCAGCCTAAAGGGACTAGGGTTGACCGATACGCAGTATTTT

D gene: -
J gene: TRBJ1-2
clone size: -
CDR3 length: 16
V gene: TRBV25-1
CDR3 protein: CASSDPSLAGDYGYTF
CDR3 DNA: TGTGCCAGCAGTGACCCGAGCTTGGCGGGGGACTATGGCTACACCTTC

D gene: -
J gene: TRBJ1-1
clone size: once
CDR3 length: 15
V gene: TRBV4-1
CDR3 protein: CASSQDSRGNTEAFF
CDR3 DNA: TGCGCCAGCAGCCAAGATTCCAGGGGGAACACTGAAGCTTTCTTT

D gene: TRBD2
J gene: TRBJ2-1
clone size: -
CDR3 length: 16
V gene: TRBV10-1
CDR3 protein: CASSEVRPGGVNEQFF
CDR3 DNA: TGCGCCAGCAGTGAGGTCCGGCCGGGAGGGGTTAATGAGCAGTTCTTC

D gene: -
J gene: TRBJ1-3
clone size: -
CDR3 length: 13
V gene: TRBV19
CDR3 protein: CASSPQGGNTIYF
CDR3 DNA: TGTGCCAGTAGTCCTCAGGGTGGAAACACCATATATTTT